This T cell receptor (beta chain) stems from a study of T cell repertoires in cytomegalovirus infection. General study results and limits: HLA-C-restricted CMV clonotypes gave the most frequent clonotype in two of eight donors.

MiXCR was run by TCRdb on the reads, yielding one entry per CDR3 protein. The table has more than 250,000 distinct CDR3 sequences, roughly 25% seen once. The V gene's germline CDR1 is DFQATT and CDR2 SNEGSKA (reference sequence). The CDR3 totals 17 residues. The J segment lost 4 bases and the V segment lost 6 bases, leaving 16 bases of the junction unmatched. This clonotype was recorded a few times. Its antigen remains unknown. The chain uses TRBV20-1 and TRBJ2-7; TRBD2 aligns across 12 bases. This specimen was cultured PBMCs, taken from culture after CMV antigen stimulation. This receptor was taken from a human donor in good health (CMV status not recorded). Some clones in this sample may be carry-over from other donors' samples. The CDR3 region is CSAESLAGGPLVYEQYF. The CDR3 DNA reads TGCAGTGCCGAATCCCTAGCGGGAGGGCCGTTAGTATACGAGCAGTACTTC.